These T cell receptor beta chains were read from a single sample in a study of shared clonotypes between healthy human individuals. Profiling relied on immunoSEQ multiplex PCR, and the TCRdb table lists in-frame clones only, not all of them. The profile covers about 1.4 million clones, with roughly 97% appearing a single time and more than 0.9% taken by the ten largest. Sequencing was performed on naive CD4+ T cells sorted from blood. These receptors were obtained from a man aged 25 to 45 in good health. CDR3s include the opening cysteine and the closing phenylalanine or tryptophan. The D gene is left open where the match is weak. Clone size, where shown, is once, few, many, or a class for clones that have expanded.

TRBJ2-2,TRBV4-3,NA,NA,TGCGCCAGCAGCCAATTCTCGCCTTTTCGGTTGGGGAACACCGGGGAGCTGTTTTTT,CASSQFSPFRLGNTGELFF
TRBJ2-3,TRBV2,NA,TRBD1,TGTGCCAGCTTGACAGGGGTGGGAGATACGCAGTATTTT,CASLTGVGDTQYF
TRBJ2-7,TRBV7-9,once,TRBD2,TGTGCCAGCAGCTTAATGGTAGCGGGATCTTCCCGCTACGAGCAGTACTTC,CASSLMVAGSSRYEQYF
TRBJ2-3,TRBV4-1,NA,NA,TGCGCCAGCAGCCAAGATTGGGGCGTGAGTACGCAGTATTTT,CASSQDWGVSTQYF
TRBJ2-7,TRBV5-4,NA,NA,TGTGCCAGCAGCTCGAGTACCTACGAGCAGTACTTC,CASSSSTYEQYF
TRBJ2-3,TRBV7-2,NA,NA,TGTGCCAGCAGCTTGTGGGGAATTTGGACAGATACGCAGTATTTT,CASSLWGIWTDTQYF
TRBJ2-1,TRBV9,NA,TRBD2,TGTGCCAGCACTAGCGGGGGGGACTCCTACAATGAGCAGTTCTTC,CASTSGGDSYNEQFF
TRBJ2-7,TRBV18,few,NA,TGTGCCAGCTCACCGCGACCGACAGGAGCAACGGACGAGCAGTACTTC,CASSPRPTGATDEQYF
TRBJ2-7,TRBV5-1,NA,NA,TGCGCCAGCAGCTTGGGGAGGGGTTGGACCTACGAGCAGTACTTC,CASSLGRGWTYEQYF
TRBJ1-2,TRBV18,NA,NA,TGTGCCAGCTCACCGGTCAGGAAAGAAAGTGGCTACACCTTC,CASSPVRKESGYTF
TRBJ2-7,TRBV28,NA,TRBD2,TGTGCCAGCAGTACCGGTGGGGTAGCGGGAGTTCCCGAGCAGTACTTC,CASSTGGVAGVPEQYF
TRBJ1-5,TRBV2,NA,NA,TGTGCCAGCAAAAACAGGGCCATTCAGCCCCAGCATTTT,CASKNRAIQPQHF
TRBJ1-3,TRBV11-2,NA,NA,TGTGCCAGCAGCTTACAAAGCCTGACACGCGCTCTCGGAAACACCATATATTTT,CASSLQSLTRALGNTIYF
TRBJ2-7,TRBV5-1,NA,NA,TGCGCCAGCAGCTTGGCGCCAGAAACATCCTACGAGCAGTACTTC,CASSLAPETSYEQYF
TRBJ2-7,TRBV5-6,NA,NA,TGTGCCAGCAGCTTGCGAGGGATCACCTACGAGCAGTACTTC,CASSLRGITYEQYF
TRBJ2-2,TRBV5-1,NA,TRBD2,TGCGCCAGCAGCCTAGCGGGAGTACCCGGGGAGCTGTTTTTT,CASSLAGVPGELFF
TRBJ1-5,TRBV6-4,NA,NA,TGTGCCAGCAGTGTTGAATTCGGGGGAGGTCAGCCCCAGCATTTT,CASSVEFGGGQPQHF
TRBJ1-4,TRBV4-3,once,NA,TGCGCCAGCAGCCAAAGCCCTGCCAGATATGGAACTAATGAAAAACTGTTTTTT,CASSQSPARYGTNEKLFF
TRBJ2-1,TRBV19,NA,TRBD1,TGTGCCAGTAGTATAACACAGGGGGCTATACCCAATGAGCAGTTCTTC,CASSITQGAIPNEQFF
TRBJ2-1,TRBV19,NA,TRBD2,TGTGCCAGTAGTCGTTGGGGGACTAGCGGGAGGGCGGGAAACAATGAGCAGTTCTTC,CASSRWGTSGRAGNNEQFF
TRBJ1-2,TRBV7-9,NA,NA,TGTGCCAGCAGCTTAGCGCAGGAGAACTATGGCTACACCTTC,CASSLAQENYGYTF
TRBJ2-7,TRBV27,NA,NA,TGTGCCAGCAGTCCTGTGGGATCCTACGAGCAGTACTTC,CASSPVGSYEQYF
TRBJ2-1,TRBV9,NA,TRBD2,TGTGCCAGCAGCTCCTCGGGACTAGCAGGCAATGAGCAGTTCTTC,CASSSSGLAGNEQFF
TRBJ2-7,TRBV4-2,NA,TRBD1,TGTGCCAGCAGCCAGGAGACAGGGGGGGGAAGCTACGAGCAGTACTTC,CASSQETGGGSYEQYF
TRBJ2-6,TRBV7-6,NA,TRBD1,TGTGCCAGCAGCTTAGCGCTAGGGACAGGGATATCCGGGGCCAACGTCCTGACTTTC,CASSLALGTGISGANVLTF
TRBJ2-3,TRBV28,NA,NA,TGTGCCAGCATCCACTACCAGGGGGATACGCAGTATTTT,CASIHYQGDTQYF
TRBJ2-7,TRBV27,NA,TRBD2,TGTGCCAGCAGTTTGGACGGGACTAGCGGGAGTTACGAGCAGTACTTC,CASSLDGTSGSYEQYF
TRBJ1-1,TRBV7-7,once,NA,TGTGCTAGCAGCTCAAACCGAGTGAACACTGAAGCTTTCTTT,CASSSNRVNTEAFF
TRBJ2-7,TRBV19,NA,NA,TGTGCCAGTCGTTCGGGGTACGAGCAGTACTTC,CASRSGYEQYF
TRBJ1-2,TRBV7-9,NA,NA,TGTGCCAGCAGCTTAGCCCGCGAAGAATCTGGCTACACCTTC,CASSLAREESGYTF
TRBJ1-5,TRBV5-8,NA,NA,TGTGCCAGCAGGTCAACAGGTTTTGGGAATCAGCCCCAGCATTTT,CASRSTGFGNQPQHF
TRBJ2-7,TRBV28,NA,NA,TGTGCCAGCAGTTTACTTGGGTCCTACGAGCAGTACTTC,CASSLLGSYEQYF
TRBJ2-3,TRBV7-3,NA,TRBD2,TGTGCCAGCAGCTCTCGTGGGACTAGCGGGAGGGCCAGGGATACGCAGTATTTT,CASSSRGTSGRARDTQYF
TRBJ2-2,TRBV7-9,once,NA,TGTGCCAGCCACCTTTTACCCGGGGAGCTGTTTTTT,CASHLLPGELFF
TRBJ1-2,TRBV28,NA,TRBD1,TGTGCCAGCAGTCCAGGGGGGAGGGTCTCCTATGGCTACACCTTC,CASSPGGRVSYGYTF
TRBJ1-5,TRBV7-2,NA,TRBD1,TGTGCCAGCAGCGAGAGGACAGGTGGTCAGCCCCAGCATTTT,CASSERTGGQPQHF
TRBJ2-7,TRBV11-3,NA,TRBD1,TGTGCCAGCAGCACGACGACAGGGCCGGGTGGTGAGCAGTACTTC,CASSTTTGPGGEQYF